This TCR beta chain was sequenced in a study of identical twins. The CDR3 contains 20 residues. V lost 2 bases to trimming and J lost 0 bases, with 24 bases between them. The V gene's germline CDR1 is SGHRS and CDR2 YFSETQ. Comments on this clonotype: What it recognizes is unknown.

Study-level points and caveats: Models came in too low on out-of-frame TCR alpha sharing in monozygotic twins. Instead of following the same donors, the conclusions were based on cross-sectional statistical analysis. Twin pairs had excess sharing that was weaker in beta out-of-frame sequences.

A universal primer site was created by template switching, with the cDNA bearing unique molecular identifiers. TCRdb reprocessed the 5' RACE reads via MiXCR and lists one record per CDR3 protein. The sample includes 450,000 or so distinct CDR3 sequences, approximately 15% of them seen just once. This sample was also put to use in a study of yellow fever vaccine responses in identical twins.

The receptor comes from a woman aged 18-30 years in good health. This chain links TRBV5-1 with TRBJ2-1; D perhaps matches TRBD1 (6 bases). Sequencing was carried out using CD4+ T cells sorted from blood. The CDR3 nucleotides are TGCGCCAGCAGCTTTTTATCCGGCGATTCAACAGGGCTCTCCTACAATGAGCAGTTCTTC. Its translation: CASSFLSGDSTGLSYNEQFF. Complete variable domain (other parts from reference TRBV5-1 and TRBJ2-1): KAGVTQTPRYLIKTRGQQVTLSCSPISGHRSVSWYQQTPGQGLQFLFEYFSETQRNKGNFPGRFSGRQFSNSRSEMNVSTLELGDSALYLCASSFLSGDSTGLSYNEQFFGPGTRLTVL.